This T cell receptor (beta chain) was obtained from a study of cytomegalovirus exposure and HLA in healthy donors. The CDR3 length is 13 residues. Germline CDR1 reads SGHVS; CDR2 reads FQNEAQ. Trimming removed 0 bases from V and 6 bases from J, with 9 bases in between. In the case of this clone: Antigen specificity is unknown.

PCR primers comprised 60 Vbeta and 13 Jbeta primers. Using immunoSEQ multiplex PCR, the repertoire was profiled, and TCRdb retains in-frame clones only, with some absent. The profile shows approximately 210,000 clones, 79% of them singletons. Whole-study results and caveats: Based on reports, TCR beta sequences accurately predicted HLA-A and HLA-B alleles for most subjects.

The source material was PBMCs. This chain joins TRBV7-8 and TRBJ2-7, with a tentative D call TRBD1 (5 bases). The sequence came from a girl between 5 and 17 years old in good health and CMV-seropositive. The CDR3 DNA sequence: TGTGCCAGCAGCTTAGCAGGGGCCCTCGAGCAGTACTTC. This sequence encodes CASSLAGALEQYF. Drawing the rest from reference TRBV7-8 and TRBJ2-7, the complete variable domain is GAGVSQSPRYKVAKRGQDVALRCDPISGHVSLFWYQQALGQGPEFLTYFQNEAQLDKSGLPSDRFFAERPEGSVSTLKIQRTQQEDSAVYLCASSLAGALEQYFGPGTRLTVT.